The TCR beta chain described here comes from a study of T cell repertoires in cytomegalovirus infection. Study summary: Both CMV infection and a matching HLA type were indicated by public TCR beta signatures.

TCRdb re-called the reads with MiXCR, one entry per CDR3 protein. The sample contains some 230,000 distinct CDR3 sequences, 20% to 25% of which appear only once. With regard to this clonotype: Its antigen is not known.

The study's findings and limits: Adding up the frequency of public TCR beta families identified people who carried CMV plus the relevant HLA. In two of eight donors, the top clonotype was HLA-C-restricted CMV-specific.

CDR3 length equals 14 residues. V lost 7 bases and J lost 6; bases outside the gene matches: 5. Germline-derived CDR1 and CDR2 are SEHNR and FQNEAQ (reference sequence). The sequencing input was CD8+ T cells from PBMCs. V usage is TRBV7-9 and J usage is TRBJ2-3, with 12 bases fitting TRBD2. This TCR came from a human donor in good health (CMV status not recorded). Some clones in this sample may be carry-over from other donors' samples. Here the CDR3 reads CASTGTSGSDTQYF. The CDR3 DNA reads TGTGCCAGCACCGGGACTAGCGGGTCTGATACGCAGTATTTT.